Reported below is one T cell receptor beta chain. The antigen it binds to is not known. It has no much larger one-base neighbor in the sample; base qualities were not kept. Healthy HIV-negative adults with no recently reported acute infections or vaccinations were included as donors. All donors were Caucasian adults living in Nashville, Tennessee, USA. CD4+ T cells were enriched through magnetic negative selection, after which naive cells were positively selected on CD45RA and the remaining negative fraction served as the memory subset. After blood collection by leukapheresis, PBMCs were isolated using Ficoll-Histopaque density gradient centrifugation and then cryopreserved in the vapor phase of liquid nitrogen. Analytical flow cytometry was used to check the purity and quantity of every magnetically sorted T cell population. Each sorted fraction had its genomic DNA isolated and then quantified by UV absorbance on a Nanodrop 2000c.

This sample was taken from a study of shared clonotypes between healthy human individuals (dated by TCRdb to about 2020). Regarding the study in general: The cohort comprised a couple of women and three men aged 18 to 49 years. To increase sequencing depth and limit assay-specific biases, different laboratories used diverse techniques to prepare libraries and sequence TCR repertoires. Blood TCR repertoires of roughly 5 healthy adults were deeply sequenced to estimate repertoire size and the extent of clonotype sharing between individuals. For each donor, CD4 naive and CD4 memory were each given three plates, CD8 naive was given two plates, and CD8 memory was given one plate. Per donor, leukapheresis produced somewhere between about 0.9 and 9 billion PBMCs. The paper as a whole reports these results and caveats: Naive subsets generally had larger estimated clonotype richness than memory subsets did. Sampling was restricted to blood, and TCR repertoires in tissues likely differ from the TCR repertoires found in blood. Incomplete sequencing was indicated by rarefaction of sorted-subset datasets, despite the large sequencing depth. The genetic and exposure-history diversity represented was limited by the small number of donors. Compared with non-shared clonotypes, clonotypes shared by all four sorted-subset donors had higher generation probabilities. About 5% of naive CD4, more than 3% of naive CD8, 2.3% of memory CD4, and roughly 0.4% of memory CD8 clonotypes were shared across a few donors. Based on pairwise subsampling, the degree of clonotype sharing among donors was expected to be affected by sequencing depth.

Taken from cysteine to phenylalanine, the CDR3 has 15 residues. The retained sequence is limited to the CDR3, 45 bases, with the frame set at the first base. CDR1 and CDR2 (SGHTS, YDEGEE) derive from the germline V gene. V is trimmed back by 4 bases and J by 4 bases, and the junction contains 8 bases that no gene match accounts for. Using the deep immunoSEQ assay, multiplex PCR amplified TCR CDR3 regions from genomic DNA. Extracted genomic DNA from each cell subset was distributed evenly across all wells of several immunoSEQ 96-well plates, and each plate was treated as a replicate. For sorted subsets, roughly 200 ng of genomic DNA, equivalent to 25,000 to 30,000 T cell genomes, went into each replicate PCR. Purified libraries were measured with a Qubit 3.0 fluorometer, size-checked on a Bioanalyzer 2100, and measured again with the KAPA Library Quantification kit. A separate single-read 150-cycle Illumina NextSeq 550 flow cell was used to sequence each immunoSEQ 96-well plate. Per the authors' processing: Because the immunoSEQ output held only junctional sequences and lacked quality scores, the filtering could not match the filtering applied to full-length reads. To assign V/J genes and CDR3, sequences were annotated using PyIR, a Python wrapper for IgBLAST v1.9, with IMGT germline references. Reads were filtered out if the reads had weak V/J assignments (E-value above 1e-6), no CDR3, stop codons, out-of-frame junctions, or ambiguous translated residues. V3J clonotypes were defined by identical inferred V gene, J gene, and CDR3 amino acid sequence. To compute the percentage overlap between repertoires, the number of shared unique clonotypes was divided by the size of the smaller repertoire. Richness of each repertoire was evaluated using RTK rarefaction, the Chao1 estimator, and Recon v2.1 estimates of unobserved clonotypes. For all TCRbeta clonotypes obtained by the gDNA method from a few donors, generation probabilities were computed with OLGA. Drawn from immuneACCESS, this table holds only the in-frame rearrangements with V and J called that TCRdb kept. Clones are partly lost; checked studies trace under half to an unresolved V gene and leave the rest unexplained. The V and J calls and the clone size are those of that table, but D and trimming were determined from the DNA. Within this sample are nearly 1,000,000 clones, with about three quarters of them counted one time only. The ten largest clonotypes hold about 1.5% of the sample.

Sequencing was carried out using memory CD4+ T cells sorted from blood. Taken with the paper, the label for cell subset or site translates to: CD45RA-negative fraction. The V and J segments used are TRBV5-8 and TRBJ1-2; 9 middle bases align to TRBD1. The clonotype originates from a man aged 18 to 29 in good health. For the CDR3, the sequence is CASSLSGTGSYGYTF. The nucleotides read TGTGCCAGCAGCCTCTCCGGGACAGGGAGCTATGGCTACACCTTC.